This entry describes one TCR beta chain. The antigen is undetermined. The data stem from a study of cytomegalovirus exposure and HLA in healthy donors. The PCR used 60 Vbeta and 13 Jbeta primers. Profiling relied on immunoSEQ multiplex PCR, and the TCRdb table lists in-frame clones only, not all of them. The sample holds approximately 120,000 clones; around 77% are singletons and the top ten take 10% to 11%. V shed 6 bases, J shed 8 bases, and the junction held 4 bases outside the gene matches. Germline-derived CDR1 and CDR2 are LNHDA and SQIVND (reference sequence). The CDR3 is 12 amino acids. Regarding the study as a whole: TCR beta V segments were, for the most part, productive about 87% or about 30% of the time in an earlier analysis. From TCR beta sequences, most subjects' HLA-A and HLA-B alleles were reportedly predicted accurately.

The clonotype was recovered from a middle-aged man in good health and CMV-seropositive. Sequencing used PBMCs. V gene TRBV19 combines with J gene TRBJ1-2; the match to TRBD1 covers 9 bases. The CDR3 here is CASRRQGGGYTF. In DNA form, the CDR3 reads TGTGCCAGTAGACGACAGGGGGGAGGCTACACCTTC.